The T cell receptor beta chain under discussion was sequenced for a study of shared clonotypes between healthy human individuals. Sequenced by immunoSEQ multiplex PCR; TCRdb stores in-frame clones only, minus some. The sample holds about 340,000 clones; more than 60% are singletons and the top ten take more than 9%. Germline V lookup: CDR1 SGHKS, CDR2 YYEKEE (reference sequence). The CDR3 contains 17 residues. V gave up 1 base and J gave up 11 bases, with 27 bases separating them. The specimen sequenced was memory CD4+ T cells sorted from blood. Documented subset: CD45RA-negative fraction. The chain has TRBV5-5 and TRBJ1-1, with D hard to call. The sequence came from a man younger than 45 in good health. The CDR3 nucleotides are TGTGCCAGCAGCTTGTCGGATGAGAGGACGGGAACAAATACGGCTTTCTTT. This sequence encodes CASSLSDERTGTNTAFF. The full variable domain, its missing parts supplied by reference TRBV5-5 and TRBJ1-1, is DAGVTQSPTHLIKTRGQQVTLRCSPISGHKSVSWYQQVLGQGPQFIFQYYEKEERGRGNFPDRFSARQFPNYSSELNVNALLLGDSALYLCASSLSDERTGTNTAFFGQGTRLTVV.